These T cell receptor beta chains were read from a single sample in a study of cytomegalovirus exposure and HLA in healthy donors. Libraries were prepared by immunoSEQ multiplex PCR; TCRdb keeps only in-frame clonotypes and omits some of them. The sample carries 150,000 to 200,000 clones, roughly 86% recorded once. What was sequenced was PBMCs. The receptors come from a man younger than 35 in good health and CMV-seropositive. CDR3s include the opening cysteine and the closing phenylalanine or tryptophan. A D gene is named only where the DNA matches it firmly. Clone sizes are given selectively: once, few, many, or a class where the clone is expanded.

16	NA	TRBD2	TRBV5-4	TRBJ2-1	CASSPGLAGGYNEQFF	TGTGCCAGCAGCCCTGGCCTAGCGGGAGGCTACAATGAGCAGTTCTTC
13	NA	NA	TRBV6-5	TRBJ1-2	CASSYSKGHGYTF	TGTGCCAGCAGTTACTCGAAGGGGCATGGCTACACCTTC
13	once	NA	TRBV5-1	TRBJ2-7	CASSFRQSYEQYF	TGCGCCAGCAGCTTCCGACAGTCCTACGAGCAGTACTTC
16	NA	TRBD1	TRBV19	TRBJ2-7	CASRAQGQGVGYEQYF	TGTGCCAGTAGAGCCCAGGGACAGGGGGTTGGCTACGAGCAGTACTTC
13	NA	NA	TRBV19	TRBJ1-2	CASSNRVIYGYTF	TGTGCCAGTAGTAACAGGGTTATCTATGGCTACACCTTC
16	NA	TRBD1	TRBV6-5	TRBJ2-1	CASSYLGQGARNEQFF	TGTGCCAGCAGTTACCTGGGACAGGGGGCTCGAAATGAGCAGTTCTTC
15	NA	TRBD2	TRBV7-9	TRBJ2-2	CASSLSGGNTGELFF	TGTGCCAGCAGCCTTAGCGGGGGAAACACCGGGGAGCTGTTTTTT
15	NA	NA	TRBV9	TRBJ1-5	CASSVDGGSNQPQHF	TGTGCCAGCAGCGTAGACGGGGGGAGCAATCAGCCCCAGCATTTT
17	NA	NA	TRBV7-9	TRBJ2-1	CASSREPGQVAYNEQFF	TGTGCCAGCAGCCGTGAACCGGGACAAGTAGCCTACAATGAGCAGTTCTTC
13	NA	TRBD1	TRBV28	TRBJ1-5	CASRDRGYQPQHF	TGTGCCAGCAGGGACAGGGGATATCAGCCCCAGCATTTT
17	NA	TRBD2	TRBV5-1	TRBJ2-3	CASSFLVPSGGPDTQYF	TGCGCCAGCAGCTTTTTGGTTCCTAGCGGGGGCCCAGATACGCAGTATTTT
12	NA	NA	TRBV15	TRBJ1-5	CATHSGEGPQHF	TGTGCCACCCACTCGGGGGAAGGGCCCCAGCATTTT
14	NA	TRBD1	TRBV29-1	TRBJ1-4	CSVESGTGSEKLFF	TGCAGCGTTGAATCCGGGACAGGGAGTGAAAAACTGTTTTTT
12	NA	TRBD1	TRBV7-9	TRBJ1-4	CASSSDQGEMFF	TGTGCCAGCAGCTCTGATCAGGGGGAAATGTTTTTT
14	NA	TRBD1	TRBV11-2	TRBJ1-2	CASSSGQGPYGYTF	TGTGCCAGCAGCTCCGGACAGGGACCCTATGGCTACACCTTC
12	NA	NA	TRBV6-1	TRBJ2-7	CAIEGRGYEQYF	TGTGCCATTGAGGGCAGGGGCTACGAGCAGTACTTC
14	NA	TRBD1	TRBV27	TRBJ2-7	CASSPGQGAVEQYF	TGTGCCAGCAGTCCGGGACAGGGGGCGGTCGAGCAGTACTTC
15	NA	NA	TRBV6-5	TRBJ1-5	CASSRTERSNQPQHF	TGTGCCAGCAGTCGGACAGAGAGAAGCAATCAGCCCCAGCATTTT
14	NA	TRBD1	TRBV28	TRBJ2-1	CASSSGQVYNEQFF	TGTGCCAGCAGTTCCGGACAGGTCTACAATGAGCAGTTCTTC
12	NA	NA	TRBV14	TRBJ2-1	CASSAMGDEQFF	TGTGCCAGCAGCGCCATGGGCGATGAGCAGTTCTTC
14	NA	NA	TRBV25-1	TRBJ1-3	CASSEPAATDTIYF	TGTGCCAGCAGTGAACCAGCAGCGACGGACACCATATATTTT
15	few	TRBD1	TRBV6-5	TRBJ1-2	CASREPGQGNYGYTF	TGTGCCAGCAGGGAGCCGGGACAGGGTAACTATGGCTACACCTTC